This T cell receptor beta chain is drawn from a study of a mutant IDH1 vaccine in newly diagnosed glioma. Study-level background: Most had both radiotherapy and temozolomide beforehand; others had only one. Notes on the study in general: The authors found pseudoprogression apparently unrelated to changes in top peripheral T cell clonotypes.

Concerning this clone itself: Its specificity is not known.

Germline values: CDR1 SNHLY, CDR2 FYNNEI. The CDR3 extends over 14 amino acids. Trimming cost V 6 bases and J 2 bases; bases outside gene matches: 5. Specified time point: week 5, during vaccination. Every single dose of the vaccine, 300 ug of mutant IDH1 20-mer peptide, came with topical imiquimod. There were new WHO grade 3 or 4 astrocytomas in the donors, and these were IDH1-mutant and ATRX-lost. Method: immunoSEQ multiplex PCR; TCRdb's copy keeps in-frame clones and lacks some. The profile shows nearly 55,000 clones, 81% of them singletons. J is TRBJ2-7 and V is TRBV2; 9 nucleotides agree with TRBD1. The source was PBMCs, collected from a glioma patient whose treatment included an IDH1 peptide vaccine. The receptor comes from a man aged 25-45 years with glioma. The CDR3 loop reads CASRRQGGTYEQYF. CDR3 bases: TGTGCCAGCAGGAGACAGGGGGGAACCTACGAGCAGTACTTC.